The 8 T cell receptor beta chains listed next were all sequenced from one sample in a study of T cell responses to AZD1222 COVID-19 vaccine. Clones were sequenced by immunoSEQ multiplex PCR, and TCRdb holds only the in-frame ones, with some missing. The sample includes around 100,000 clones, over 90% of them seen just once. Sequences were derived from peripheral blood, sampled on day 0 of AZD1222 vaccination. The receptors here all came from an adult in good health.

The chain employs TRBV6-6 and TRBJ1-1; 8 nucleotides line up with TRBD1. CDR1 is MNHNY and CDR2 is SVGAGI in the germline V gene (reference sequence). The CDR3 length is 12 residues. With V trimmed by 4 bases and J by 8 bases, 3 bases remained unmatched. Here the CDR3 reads CASSWTGPEAFF. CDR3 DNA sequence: TGTGCCAGCAGTTGGACAGGGCCCGAAGCTTTCTTT.

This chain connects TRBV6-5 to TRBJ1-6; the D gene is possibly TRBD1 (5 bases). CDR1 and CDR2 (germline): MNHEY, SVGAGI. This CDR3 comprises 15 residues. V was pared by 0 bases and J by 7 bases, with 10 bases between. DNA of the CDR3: TGTGCCAGCAGTTACTCCGGAGGGGAAAATTCACCCCTCCACTTT. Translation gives CASSYSGGENSPLHF.

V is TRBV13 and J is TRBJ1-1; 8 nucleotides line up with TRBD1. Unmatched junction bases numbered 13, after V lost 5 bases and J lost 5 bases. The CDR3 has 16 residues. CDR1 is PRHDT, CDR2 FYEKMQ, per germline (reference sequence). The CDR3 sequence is CASSQGAGGRGTEAFF. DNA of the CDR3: TGTGCCAGCAGCCAGGGGGCTGGGGGGCGAGGAACTGAAGCTTTCTTT.

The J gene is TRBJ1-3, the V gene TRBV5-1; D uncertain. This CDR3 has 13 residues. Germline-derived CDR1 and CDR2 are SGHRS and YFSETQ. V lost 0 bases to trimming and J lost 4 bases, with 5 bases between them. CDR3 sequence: CASSLDTGNTIYF. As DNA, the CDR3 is TGCGCCAGCAGCTTGGATACGGGAAACACCATATATTTT. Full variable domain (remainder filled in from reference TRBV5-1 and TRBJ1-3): KAGVTQTPRYLIKTRGQQVTLSCSPISGHRSVSWYQQTPGQGLQFLFEYFSETQRNKGNFPGRFSGRQFSNSRSEMNVSTLELGDSALYLCASSLDTGNTIYFGEGSWLTVV.

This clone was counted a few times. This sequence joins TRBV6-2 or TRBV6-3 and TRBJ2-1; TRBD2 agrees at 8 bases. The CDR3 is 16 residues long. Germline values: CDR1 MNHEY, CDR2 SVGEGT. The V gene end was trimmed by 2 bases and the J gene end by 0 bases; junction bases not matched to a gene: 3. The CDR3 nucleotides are TGTGCCAGCAGTTACCCAACTAGCGGCTCCTACAATGAGCAGTTCTTC. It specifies CASSYPTSGSYNEQFF.

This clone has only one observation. DNA for the CDR3: TGTGCCACCACGACTAGCGGAGATAACACCGGGGAGCTGTTTTTT. This gives the protein CATTTSGDNTGELFF. J is TRBJ2-2 and V is TRBV15, with TRBD2 matching 9 bases. This CDR3 is built from 15 residues. V dropped 7 bases and J dropped 2; count of bases not matched to a gene: 5. The V gene's germline CDR1 is LNHNV and CDR2 YYDKDF (reference sequence).

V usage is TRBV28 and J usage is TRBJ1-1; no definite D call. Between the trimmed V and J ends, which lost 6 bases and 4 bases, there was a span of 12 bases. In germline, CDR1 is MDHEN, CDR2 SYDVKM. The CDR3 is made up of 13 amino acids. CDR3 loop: CASRDLVGTEAFF. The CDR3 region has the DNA TGTGCCAGCAGAGACTTGGTGGGCACTGAAGCTTTCTTT.

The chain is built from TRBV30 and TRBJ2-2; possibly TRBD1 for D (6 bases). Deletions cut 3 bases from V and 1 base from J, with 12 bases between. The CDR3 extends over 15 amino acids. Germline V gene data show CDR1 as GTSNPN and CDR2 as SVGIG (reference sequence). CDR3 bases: TGTGCCTGGAGCGAGGGGGATTTGAACACCGGGGAGCTGTTTTTT. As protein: CAWSEGDLNTGELFF.